These T cell receptor beta chains were read from a single sample in a study of shared clonotypes between healthy human individuals. Profiling relied on immunoSEQ multiplex PCR, and the TCRdb table lists in-frame clones only, not all of them. The table records about 1.5 million clones, around 98% of them present only once. Sequencing used naive CD4+ T cells sorted from blood. These receptors came from a man aged 30-40 years in good health. Each CDR3 is given with its conserved first and last residue. A D gene is named only where the DNA matches it firmly. Clone size is stated in some rows and not others, as once, few, many or a class when expanded.

V: TRBV5-1
D: NA
size: NA
J: TRBJ2-1
CDR3: CASSFSKTSYNEQFF
DNA: TGCGCCAGCAGCTTTTCTAAGACCTCCTACAATGAGCAGTTCTTC

V: TRBV11-3
D: TRBD2
size: NA
J: TRBJ2-1
CDR3: CASSWGLAEYNEQFF
DNA: TGTGCCAGCAGCTGGGGACTAGCGGAGTACAATGAGCAGTTCTTC

V: TRBV7-7
D: NA
size: NA
J: TRBJ2-3
CDR3: CASSLGLTDTQYF
DNA: TGTGCCAGCAGCCTCGGACTCACAGATACGCAGTATTTT

V: TRBV4-1
D: TRBD1
size: NA
J: TRBJ2-7
CDR3: CASSRGDRGQGEQYF
DNA: TGCGCCAGCAGCCGTGGTGACAGGGGACAAGGGGAGCAGTACTTC

V: TRBV14
D: NA
size: NA
J: TRBJ2-7
CDR3: CASSQETRREQYF
DNA: TGTGCCAGCAGCCAAGAGACACGTCGCGAGCAGTACTTC

V: TRBV9
D: NA
size: NA
J: TRBJ2-3
CDR3: CASSVDLATSTQYF
DNA: TGTGCCAGCAGCGTAGATTTGGCTACTTCTACGCAGTATTTT

V: TRBV18
D: NA
size: NA
J: TRBJ2-1
CDR3: CASSPPSYNEQFF
DNA: TGTGCCAGCTCACCACCGTCATACAATGAGCAGTTCTTC

V: TRBV12-5
D: TRBD2
size: NA
J: TRBJ2-2
CDR3: CASGLRSLAGGHTGELFF
DNA: TGTGCTAGTGGTCTCCGATCACTAGCGGGAGGACACACCGGGGAGCTGTTTTTT

V: TRBV6-6
D: NA
size: NA
J: TRBJ2-7
CDR3: CASTHGAYEQYF
DNA: TGTGCCAGCACCCACGGGGCCTACGAGCAGTACTTC

V: TRBV27
D: TRBD1
size: NA
J: TRBJ2-7
CDR3: CASRRGQGSFYEQYF
DNA: TGTGCCAGCAGACGCGGACAGGGGAGTTTCTACGAGCAGTACTTC

V: TRBV5-8
D: NA
size: once
J: TRBJ2-1
CDR3: CASSLGYSSYNEQFF
DNA: TGTGCCAGCAGCTTGGGGTACTCAAGTTACAATGAGCAGTTCTTC

V: TRBV7-2
D: NA
size: NA
J: TRBJ2-7
CDR3: CASSLGVSGPYEQYF
DNA: TGTGCCAGCAGCTTAGGGGTTAGCGGACCCTACGAGCAGTACTTC

V: TRBV5-4
D: NA
size: NA
J: TRBJ2-1
CDR3: CASSLGNLGGYASYSEQFF
DNA: TGTGCCAGCAGCTTGGGAAATTTGGGTGGGTACGCCTCCTACAGTGAGCAGTTCTTC

V: TRBV7-6
D: NA
size: NA
J: TRBJ2-3
CDR3: CASSLAGPSTDTQYF
DNA: TGTGCCAGCAGCTTAGCGGGACCTAGCACAGATACGCAGTATTTT

V: TRBV28
D: TRBD2
size: NA
J: TRBJ2-3
CDR3: CASSSGTSGGTDTQYF
DNA: TGTGCCAGCAGCTCCGGGACTAGCGGGGGGACAGATACGCAGTATTTT

V: TRBV9
D: NA
size: NA
J: TRBJ2-1
CDR3: CASSVIKGHAYNEQFF
DNA: TGTGCCAGCAGCGTGATCAAAGGGCATGCCTACAATGAGCAGTTCTTC

V: TRBV18
D: TRBD2
size: NA
J: TRBJ2-7
CDR3: CASSPVGTSGRKSGNEQYF
DNA: TGTGCCAGCTCACCAGTAGGGACTAGCGGGAGAAAGTCGGGGAACGAGCAGTACTTC

V: TRBV6-6
D: NA
size: NA
J: TRBJ2-1
CDR3: CASSYNRDAYNEQFF
DNA: TGTGCCAGCAGTTACAACAGGGACGCCTACAATGAGCAGTTCTTC

V: TRBV5-1
D: NA
size: NA
J: TRBJ1-3
CDR3: CASSLGQSSGNTIYF
DNA: TGCGCCAGCAGCTTGGGACAGAGCTCTGGAAACACCATATATTTT

V: TRBV28
D: TRBD2
size: NA
J: TRBJ2-3
CDR3: CASSLAGVEDTQYF
DNA: TGTGCCAGCAGTTTAGCGGGAGTTGAAGATACGCAGTATTTT

V: TRBV28
D: NA
size: NA
J: TRBJ2-7
CDR3: CASSFKRTHVYEQYF
DNA: TGTGCCAGCAGTTTTAAGAGGACACACGTTTACGAGCAGTACTTC

V: TRBV18
D: NA
size: few
J: TRBJ2-7
CDR3: CASSPGAYEQYF
DNA: TGTGCCAGCTCACCAGGAGCCTACGAGCAGTACTTC

V: TRBV20-1
D: NA
size: NA
J: TRBJ2-7
CDR3: CSEGREYEQYF
DNA: TGCAGTGAGGGCCGGGAGTACGAGCAGTACTTC

V: TRBV7-2
D: NA
size: NA
J: TRBJ2-3
CDR3: CASSLAFRDTQYF
DNA: TGTGCCAGCAGCTTAGCTTTCAGAGATACGCAGTATTTT

V: TRBV5-1
D: NA
size: NA
J: TRBJ2-5
CDR3: CASSFPWGSGRPQETQYF
DNA: TGCGCCAGCAGCTTCCCCTGGGGTAGCGGCCGACCCCAAGAGACCCAGTACTTC

V: TRBV28
D: NA
size: NA
J: TRBJ2-7
CDR3: CASSLLLTGSRIKYEQYF
DNA: TGTGCCAGCAGTTTATTGTTAACGGGGTCACGAATAAAGTACGAGCAGTACTTC

V: TRBV7-9
D: NA
size: NA
J: TRBJ2-7
CDR3: CASSLRTGMDYEQYF
DNA: TGTGCCAGCAGCTTAAGAACAGGGATGGACTACGAGCAGTACTTC

V: TRBV5-6
D: NA
size: NA
J: TRBJ1-1
CDR3: CASSYNSGLGTEAFF
DNA: TGTGCCAGCAGCTATAACTCAGGTCTAGGCACTGAAGCTTTCTTT

V: TRBV2
D: TRBD2
size: NA
J: TRBJ2-2
CDR3: CASTLGGRTGELFF
DNA: TGTGCCAGCACCTTGGGCGGGAGGACCGGGGAGCTGTTTTTT

V: TRBV15
D: NA
size: NA
J: TRBJ2-1
CDR3: CATSTLTGQLAYNEQFF
DNA: TGTGCCACCAGCACCTTGACAGGACAACTCGCCTACAATGAGCAGTTCTTC

V: TRBV10-3
D: NA
size: NA
J: TRBJ2-7
CDR3: CAISDFTRGEQYF
DNA: TGTGCCATCAGTGATTTCACACGGGGCGAGCAGTACTTC

V: TRBV29-1
D: TRBD2
size: NA
J: TRBJ2-7
CDR3: CSYNSGKSSYEQYF
DNA: TGCAGTTATAATAGCGGGAAAAGCTCCTACGAGCAGTACTTC

V: TRBV13
D: NA
size: NA
J: TRBJ1-2
CDR3: CASSSLGYGYTF
DNA: TGTGCCAGCAGCTCCCTTGGCTATGGCTACACCTTC

V: TRBV29-1
D: NA
size: NA
J: TRBJ2-1
CDR3: CSGRAIREQFF
DNA: TGCAGCGGGAGGGCAATCAGAGAGCAGTTCTTC

V: TRBV15
D: NA
size: NA
J: TRBJ2-1
CDR3: CATSRDDRLAGNEQFF
DNA: TGTGCCACCAGCAGAGACGATCGGTTGGCTGGCAATGAGCAGTTCTTC

V: TRBV7-9
D: TRBD2
size: once
J: TRBJ2-1
CDR3: CASSPHLGASGYSYNEQFF
DNA: TGTGCCAGCAGCCCACACCTGGGGGCTAGCGGGTACTCCTACAATGAGCAGTTCTTC

V: TRBV7-9
D: TRBD2
size: NA
J: TRBJ2-7
CDR3: CASSSSGSSNEQYF
DNA: TGTGCCAGCAGCTCTAGCGGGAGCTCCAACGAGCAGTACTTC

V: TRBV10-3
D: NA
size: few
J: TRBJ2-3
CDR3: CAIARDPTDTQYF
DNA: TGTGCCATCGCCCGGGACCCCACAGATACGCAGTATTTT

V: TRBV7-7
D: NA
size: NA
J: TRBJ2-2
CDR3: CASSLSTTGELFF
DNA: TGTGCTAGCAGCTTATCGACCACCGGGGAGCTGTTTTTT

V: TRBV6-5
D: NA
size: NA
J: TRBJ2-5
CDR3: CASSYAPGSPQETQYF
DNA: TGTGCCAGCAGTTACGCCCCCGGCAGCCCCCAAGAGACCCAGTACTTC

V: TRBV9
D: NA
size: NA
J: TRBJ2-7
CDR3: CASSVRSVATYEQYF
DNA: TGTGCCAGCAGCGTACGTTCGGTAGCGACCTACGAGCAGTACTTC